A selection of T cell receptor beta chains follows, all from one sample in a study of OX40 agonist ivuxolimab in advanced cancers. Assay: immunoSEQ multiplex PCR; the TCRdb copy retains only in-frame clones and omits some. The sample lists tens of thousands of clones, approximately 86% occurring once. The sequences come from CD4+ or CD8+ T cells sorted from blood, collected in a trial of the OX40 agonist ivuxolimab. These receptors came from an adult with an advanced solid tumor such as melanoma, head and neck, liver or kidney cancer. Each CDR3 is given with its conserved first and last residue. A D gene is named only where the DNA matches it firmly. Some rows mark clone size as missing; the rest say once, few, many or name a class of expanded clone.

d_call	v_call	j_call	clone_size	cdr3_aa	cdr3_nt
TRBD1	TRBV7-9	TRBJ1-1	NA	CASSPRGQANTEAFF	TGTGCCAGCAGCCCCCGTGGACAGGCGAACACTGAAGCTTTCTTT
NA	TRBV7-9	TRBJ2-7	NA	CASSLATGKFSYEQYF	TGTGCCAGCAGCTTAGCGACAGGCAAATTCTCCTACGAGCAGTACTTC
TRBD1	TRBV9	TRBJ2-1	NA	CASSDGQGAWGEQFF	TGTGCCAGCAGCGACGGACAGGGGGCGTGGGGTGAGCAGTTCTTC
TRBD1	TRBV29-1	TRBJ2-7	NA	CSANTGTGLKGGAYEQYF	TGCAGCGCCAATACCGGGACAGGGTTAAAAGGGGGGGCCTACGAGCAGTACTTC
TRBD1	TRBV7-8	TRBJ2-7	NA	CASSLATGRLSSYEQYF	TGTGCCAGCAGCTTAGCGACAGGGCGGTTGAGCTCCTACGAGCAGTACTTC
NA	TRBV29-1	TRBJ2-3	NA	CSVDGGSETSDTDTQYF	TGCAGCGTTGATGGGGGAAGTGAGACTTCAGACACAGATACGCAGTATTTT
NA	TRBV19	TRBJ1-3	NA	CASSTSTRNTIYF	TGTGCCAGTAGTACCTCCACACGAAACACCATATATTTT
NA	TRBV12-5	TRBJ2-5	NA	CASGLNRETQYF	TGTGCTAGTGGTTTGAACAGAGAGACCCAGTACTTC
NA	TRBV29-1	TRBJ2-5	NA	CSVWGGGGGETQYF	TGCAGCGTTTGGGGGGGTGGAGGGGGTGAGACCCAGTACTTC
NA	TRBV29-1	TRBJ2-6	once	CSVEGGQVSGANVLTF	TGCAGCGTTGAAGGGGGTCAGGTCTCTGGGGCCAACGTCCTGACTTTC
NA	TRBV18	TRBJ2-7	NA	CASSSDSYEQYF	TGTGCCAGCTCATCGGACTCCTACGAGCAGTACTTC
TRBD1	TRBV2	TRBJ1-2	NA	CAKGQGGGYTF	TGTGCCAAGGGACAGGGTGGTGGCTACACCTTC
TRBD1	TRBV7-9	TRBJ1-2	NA	CASSLGQGAQGYTF	TGTGCCAGCAGCTTAGGGCAGGGGGCTCAAGGCTACACCTTC
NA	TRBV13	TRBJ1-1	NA	CASKPTGQNTEAFF	TGTGCCAGCAAACCAACAGGTCAGAACACTGAAGCTTTCTTT
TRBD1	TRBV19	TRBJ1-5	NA	CASSIGQGIDQPQHF	TGTGCCAGTAGTATAGGACAGGGAATCGATCAGCCCCAGCATTTT
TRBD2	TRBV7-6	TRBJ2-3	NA	CASSRLLAGGNTDTQYF	TGTGCCAGCAGCCGCCTTCTAGCGGGGGGGAATACAGATACGCAGTATTTT
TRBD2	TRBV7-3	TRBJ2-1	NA	CASSLMASGGTDNEQFF	TGTGCCAGCAGCTTAATGGCTAGCGGGGGTACGGACAATGAGCAGTTCTTC
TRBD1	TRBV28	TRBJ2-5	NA	CASSRLTGGAETQYF	TGTGCCAGCAGCCGACTTACAGGGGGCGCAGAGACCCAGTACTTC
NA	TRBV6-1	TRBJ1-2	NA	CASSGEQVYGYTF	TGTGCCAGCAGTGGCGAACAAGTCTATGGCTACACCTTC
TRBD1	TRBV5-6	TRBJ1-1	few	CASSKWTGFEAFF	TGTGCCAGCAGCAAGTGGACAGGATTTGAAGCTTTCTTT
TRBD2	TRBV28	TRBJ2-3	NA	CASSLLAETDTQYF	TGTGCCAGCAGTTTGCTAGCGGAAACAGATACGCAGTATTTT
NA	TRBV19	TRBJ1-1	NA	CASSIRMNTEAFF	TGTGCCAGTAGTATACGAATGAACACTGAAGCTTTCTTT
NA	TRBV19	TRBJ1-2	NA	CASSMGGGPYGYTF	TGTGCCAGTAGTATGGGGGGAGGGCCATATGGCTACACCTTC
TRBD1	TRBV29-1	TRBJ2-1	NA	CSGDRDILHNEQFF	TGCAGCGGCGACAGGGATATTCTCCACAATGAGCAGTTCTTC
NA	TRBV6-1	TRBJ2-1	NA	CASSSSSYNEQFF	TGTGCCAGCAGCAGCTCATCCTACAATGAGCAGTTCTTC
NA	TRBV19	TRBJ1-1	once	CASSIVGGGTEAFF	TGTGCCAGTAGTATAGTTGGGGGCGGGACTGAAGCTTTCTTT
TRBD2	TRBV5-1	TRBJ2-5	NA	CASSLFGGEQTQYF	TGCGCCAGCAGCTTGTTCGGGGGGGAACAGACCCAGTACTTC
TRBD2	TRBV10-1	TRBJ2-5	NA	CASSESTSGEETQYF	TGCGCCAGCAGTGAGTCGACTAGCGGTGAAGAGACCCAGTACTTC
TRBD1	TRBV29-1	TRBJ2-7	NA	CSVVPGTGGWEQYF	TGCAGCGTTGTCCCCGGGACAGGGGGATGGGAGCAGTACTTC